A selection of T cell receptor beta chains follows, all from one sample in a study of CD8 T cells in ankylosing spondylitis. TCRdb reanalysed the 5' RACE reads using MiXCR and keeps one entry per CDR3 protein. Among over 700,000 distinct CDR3 sequences listed, over 15% were seen once. Specimen: blood, either unsorted or a sorted T cell fraction (not recorded which). The source is a male donor with ankylosing spondylitis. Both conserved end residues are part of each CDR3. The D gene is left open where the match is weak. Rows give clone size only sometimes, using once, few, many, or a class for an expanded clone.

J	size	V	D	DNA	CDR3
TRBJ2-6	.	TRBV7-9	.	TGTGCCAGCAGCTTTGACAGTTTCTCATCGGCTTTC	CASSFDSFSSAF
TRBJ2-3	few	TRBV7-6	TRBD2	TGTGCCAGCAGCACCGCAAGCGGGAGAACAGATACGCAGTATTTT	CASSTASGRTDTQYF
TRBJ2-1	few	TRBV2	.	TGTGCCAGCAGTGAAACAAAAGGGGAGCAGTTCTTC	CASSETKGEQFF
TRBJ1-4	.	TRBV2	.	TGTGCCAGCACCGAATGGACGGCTACCTCGGGGGAAAAACTGTTTTTT	CASTEWTATSGEKLFF
TRBJ2-5	.	TRBV12-3/TRBV12-4	.	TGTGCCAGCAGTTTAGTTCCGAAGACCCAGTACTTC	CASSLVPKTQYF
TRBJ2-7	.	TRBV7-1	.	TGTGCCAGCAGCCCAGGGGTGGGAATAGGGAGGAGGTCTACGGGGCTCTACGAGCAGTACTTC	CASSPGVGIGRRSTGLYEQYF
TRBJ2-7	.	TRBV20-1	.	TGCAGTGCTAGAGATTATACCGGGCCGAGAGGCTACGAGCAGTACTTC	CSARDYTGPRGYEQYF
TRBJ2-1	.	TRBV2	.	TGTGCCAGCAGTGTAGCGGAAACCTTCTACAATGAGCAGTTCTTC	CASSVAETFYNEQFF
TRBJ1-2	.	TRBV29-1	.	TGCAGCGTTGAAAGCCGGGGGCCCTATGGCTACACCTTC	CSVESRGPYGYTF
TRBJ2-2	.	TRBV29-1	TRBD1	TGCAGCGTTGAGGCTTCCGGGACAGGGGTCTCCGGGGAGCTGTTTTTT	CSVEASGTGVSGELFF
TRBJ1-2	few	TRBV3-1	.	TGTGCCAGCAGCCAAGCCTCTAACTATGGCTACACCTTC	CASSQASNYGYTF
TRBJ2-3	few	TRBV27	TRBD1	TGTGCCAGCAGTCCCCTGGACAGGCTTGTCACAGATACGCAGTATTTT	CASSPLDRLVTDTQYF
TRBJ2-7	many	TRBV12-3/TRBV12-4	TRBD2	TGTGCCAGCAGTTTAGGACTAGCGGTCTCCTACGAGCAGTACTTC	CASSLGLAVSYEQYF
TRBJ2-1	few	TRBV6-2/TRBV6-3	TRBD2	TGTGCCAGCAGACCGACTAGCGGGAGACCGGGAGAGCAGTTCTTC	CASRPTSGRPGEQFF
TRBJ2-5	.	TRBV28	TRBD2	TGTGCCAGCAGTCCATCCGGGACTAGCGATGAGACCCAGTACTTC	CASSPSGTSDETQYF
TRBJ2-5	.	TRBV6-2/TRBV6-3	TRBD1	TGTGCCAGCAGTTACGTCCCGAATTTACAGGGGGGAAGGTTTGGACAAGAGACCCAGTACTTC	CASSYVPNLQGGRFGQETQYF
TRBJ2-1	few	TRBV9	.	TGTGCCAGCACAGGGGGAGGGGACTACAATGAGCAGTTCTTC	CASTGGGDYNEQFF
TRBJ2-3	.	TRBV7-9	.	TGTGCCAGCAGCTTAGGTTGGCCGGGGGCCCCCACAGATACGCAGTATTTT	CASSLGWPGAPTDTQYF
TRBJ1-6	many	TRBV28	TRBD1	TGTGCCAGCAGCCGGGGCGGACAGGCTTATAATTCACCCCTCCACTTT	CASSRGGQAYNSPLHF
TRBJ1-1	few	TRBV28	.	TGTGCCAGCAGCGGATCGGGAGCCATAAACACTGAAGCTTTCTTT	CASSGSGAINTEAFF
TRBJ2-3	few	TRBV11-2	TRBD2	TGTGCCAGCAGGTCTTTAGCGGGAGGGTCGGAGCCCATTGATACGCAGTATTTT	CASRSLAGGSEPIDTQYF
TRBJ1-6	.	TRBV4-1	TRBD1	TGCGCCAGCAGCCAAGACAGGACAGGGTTCAATTCACCCCTCCACTTT	CASSQDRTGFNSPLHF
TRBJ2-4	few	TRBV2	TRBD2	TGTGCCAGCAGGGGCGGGGGGGGCCCCAAAAACATTCAGTACTTC	CASRGGGGPKNIQYF
TRBJ2-5	.	TRBV15	TRBD1	TGTGCCACCAGCCTCGACGGGACAGAAGAGACCCAGTACTTC	CATSLDGTEETQYF
TRBJ2-1	many	TRBV9	TRBD1	TGTGCCAGCAGCCAAGGAATAACTGGGCCAGGGGGCGAAAACAATGAGCAGTTCTTC	CASSQGITGPGGENNEQFF
TRBJ2-1	.	TRBV3-1	.	TGTGCCAGCAGCCAAGTACAGCGGAGCTCCTACAATGAGCAGTTCTTC	CASSQVQRSSYNEQFF
TRBJ2-1	.	TRBV29-1	TRBD2	TGCAGCGTTGTACTAGCGGGAGTGTCCTACAATGAGCAGTTCTTC	CSVVLAGVSYNEQFF
TRBJ2-1	few	TRBV28	TRBD2	TGTGCCAGCAGCTCCGCTCGAGCGGGAACGAACAATGAGCAGTTCTTC	CASSSARAGTNNEQFF
TRBJ2-3	.	TRBV27	.	TGTGCCAGCAGTTTACTCCCCAGGGTGAGGTCCCCAGATACGCAGTATTTT	CASSLLPRVRSPDTQYF
TRBJ2-3	few	TRBV9	.	TGTGCCAGCAGCCCTACCCCCAGGGGCCCAGATACGCAGTATTTT	CASSPTPRGPDTQYF
TRBJ2-5	few	TRBV5-1	.	TGCGCCAGCAGCTTGAGGGGGGCCGCTAAGACCCAGTACTTC	CASSLRGAAKTQYF
TRBJ1-1	few	TRBV5-1	TRBD1	TGCGCCAGCAGCCGCCAGCCCGGGACAGGGGGTAACATGAACACTGAAGCTTTCTTT	CASSRQPGTGGNMNTEAFF
TRBJ2-7	few	TRBV27	TRBD1	TGTGCCAGCAGTCCGACAGGGATCTACGAGCAGTACTTC	CASSPTGIYEQYF
TRBJ2-3	few	TRBV11-3	.	TGTGCCAGCAGCTTAGGGTCTAGTTCCACAGATACGCAGTATTTT	CASSLGSSSTDTQYF
TRBJ1-2	few	TRBV18	.	TGTGCCAGCTCAAGGGAGATCGGTGGCTACACCTTC	CASSREIGGYTF
TRBJ1-5	.	TRBV6-1	.	TGTGCCAGCAGCCAAGACAGGTCGGGGCAGCCCCAGCATTTT	CASSQDRSGQPQHF
TRBJ1-1	.	TRBV19	TRBD1	TGTGCCAGTAGGCCGACAGGGCTTCGGGTTCAGTACACTGAAGCTTTCTTT	CASRPTGLRVQYTEAFF
TRBJ1-2	.	TRBV4-1	.	TGCGCCAGCAGCCAAGAGGGGCAGGGTCAATATGGCTACACCTTC	CASSQEGQGQYGYTF
TRBJ2-5	.	TRBV14	TRBD2	TGTGCCAGCAGCCGCGGCCTCCTGGCGGGGGGGCGGATTCGAGAGACCCAGTACTTC	CASSRGLLAGGRIRETQYF
TRBJ2-4	.	TRBV7-4	.	TGTGCCAGCAGCTTAAAGGGCGCAGGGTGGCTAAACATTCAGTACTTC	CASSLKGAGWLNIQYF
TRBJ1-1	.	TRBV20-1	.	TGCAGTGCAAGGCCCCCCTCACAGGGAACTTTGTCTGTGAACACTGAAGCTTTCTTT	CSARPPSQGTLSVNTEAFF
TRBJ1-6	.	TRBV7-2	TRBD1	TGTGCCAGCAGCTTACTGGCTGGACAGGGAGTGGGTTCACCCCTCCACTTT	CASSLLAGQGVGSPLHF
TRBJ1-3	.	TRBV6-1	.	TGTGCCAGCAGTCGCAGTCAGGGGAGTGGAGGAAACACCATATATTTT	CASSRSQGSGGNTIYF
TRBJ1-2	few	TRBV5-1	.	TGCGCCAGCAGCGAGACGGACTTTGACTATGGCTACACCTTC	CASSETDFDYGYTF
TRBJ2-1	.	TRBV28	TRBD1	TGTGCCAGCAGTCACGCAGGGGGAAGGGGGTTCTTC	CASSHAGGRGFF
TRBJ1-5	.	TRBV4-1	.	TGCGCCAGCAGCCAAGATACGGCAGGGAGTCAGCCCCAGCATTTT	CASSQDTAGSQPQHF